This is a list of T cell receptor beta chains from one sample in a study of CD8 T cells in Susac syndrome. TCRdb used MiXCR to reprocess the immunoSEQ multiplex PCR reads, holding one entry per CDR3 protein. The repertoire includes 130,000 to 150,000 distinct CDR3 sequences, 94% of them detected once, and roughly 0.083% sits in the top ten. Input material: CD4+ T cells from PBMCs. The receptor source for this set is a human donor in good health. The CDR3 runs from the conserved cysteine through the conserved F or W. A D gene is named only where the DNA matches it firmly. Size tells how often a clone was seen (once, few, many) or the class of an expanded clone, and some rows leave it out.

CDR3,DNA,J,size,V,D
CSAKGLYEKLFF,TGCAGTGCTAAGGGGTTATATGAAAAACTGTTTTTT,TRBJ1-4,NA,TRBV20-1,NA
CASSESGTEYTEAFF,TGTGCCAGCAGTGAATCCGGGACAGAGTACACTGAAGCTTTCTTT,TRBJ1-1,NA,TRBV25-1,TRBD1
CASSYSKFEEGLPQNQPQHF,TGTGCCAGCAGTTACTCCAAATTCGAGGAGGGACTCCCCCAAAATCAGCCCCAGCATTTT,TRBJ1-5,once,TRBV6-2/TRBV6-3,NA
CASSLEGGGTDTQYF,TGCGCCAGCAGCTTAGAGGGAGGGGGCACAGATACGCAGTATTTT,TRBJ2-3,NA,TRBV5-1,TRBD2
CASSVRGLRNTEAFF,TGTGCCAGCAGTGTCAGGGGGTTACGGAACACTGAAGCTTTCTTT,TRBJ1-1,once,TRBV27,TRBD1
CASSPSKGAYWDHEQYF,TGTGCCAGCAGCCCCTCTAAGGGGGCCTACTGGGACCACGAGCAGTACTTC,TRBJ2-7,NA,TRBV9,TRBD1
CASSYSVAPPYEQYF,TGTGCCAGCAGTTACTCGGTCGCTCCTCCCTACGAGCAGTACTTC,TRBJ2-7,NA,TRBV6-5,NA
CATSDLTKGAGELFF,TGTGCCACCAGTGATTTGACTAAGGGGGCCGGGGAGCTGTTTTTT,TRBJ2-2,NA,TRBV24-1,NA
CASSLVAETQYF,TGCGCCAGCAGCTTGGTAGCAGAGACCCAGTACTTC,TRBJ2-5,NA,TRBV5-1,NA
CASSQQGGAYTEAFF,TGTGCCAGCTCACAGCAGGGAGGGGCGTACACTGAAGCTTTCTTT,TRBJ1-1,NA,TRBV18,NA
CAQGNYGYTF,TGTGCTCAGGGAAACTATGGCTACACCTTC,TRBJ1-2,NA,TRBV30,NA
CASSVEDRAQETQYF,TGTGCCAGCAGCGTAGAAGACAGGGCACAAGAGACCCAGTACTTC,TRBJ2-5,NA,TRBV9,TRBD1
CASSFGTGVGYTF,TGTGCCAGCAGTTTCGGGACAGGGGTCGGCTACACCTTC,TRBJ1-2,NA,TRBV12-3/TRBV12-4,TRBD1
CASSPPPPSGADNEQFF,TGTGCCAGTAGCCCCCCGCCGCCTAGCGGGGCCGATAATGAGCAGTTCTTC,TRBJ2-1,NA,TRBV19,TRBD2
CSADPSGSKRTQYF,TGCAGTGCTGACCCGAGCGGGTCCAAGAGGACCCAGTACTTC,TRBJ2-5,NA,TRBV20-1,NA
CASSSESRTDTQYF,TGCGCCAGCAGCTCGGAGTCACGCACAGATACGCAGTATTTT,TRBJ2-3,NA,TRBV5-1,NA
CASSQDVRGRSEAFF,TGTGCCAGCAGCCAAGATGTTCGGGGACGAAGTGAAGCTTTCTTT,TRBJ1-1,NA,TRBV14,NA
CASSQDRRGYTF,TGTGCCAGCAGCCAAGATCGGCGGGGCTACACCTTC,TRBJ1-2,NA,TRBV3-1,NA
CATSAVEGNTGELFF,TGTGCCACCAGTGCAGTCGAGGGGAACACCGGGGAGCTGTTTTTT,TRBJ2-2,NA,TRBV24-1,NA
CASSDGTSGIDEQFF,TGTGCCAGCAGTGACGGGACTAGCGGGATCGATGAGCAGTTCTTC,TRBJ2-1,NA,TRBV6-4,TRBD2
CSALIGNEQFF,TGCAGTGCCCTCATAGGGAATGAGCAGTTCTTC,TRBJ2-1,NA,TRBV20-1,NA
CASSEAPGLAGSYNEQFF,TGTGCCAGCAGTGAAGCCCCTGGACTAGCGGGATCCTACAATGAGCAGTTCTTC,TRBJ2-1,NA,TRBV2,TRBD2
CSASQGNSYNEQFF,TGCAGTGCCAGCCAGGGAAACTCCTACAATGAGCAGTTCTTC,TRBJ2-1,NA,TRBV20-1,NA
CSATLAGGPLEQFF,TGCAGTGCAACCCTAGCGGGAGGGCCTCTTGAGCAGTTCTTC,TRBJ2-1,NA,TRBV20-1,TRBD2
CASSKVGSGANVLTF,TGTGCCAGCAGCAAGGTTGGTTCTGGGGCCAACGTCCTGACTTTC,TRBJ2-6,NA,TRBV14,NA
CSAGLAGGSYEQYF,TGCAGTGCTGGCCTAGCGGGAGGCAGCTACGAGCAGTACTTC,TRBJ2-7,NA,TRBV20-1,TRBD2
CSVNTGAYEQYF,TGCAGCGTCAACACAGGGGCCTACGAGCAGTACTTC,TRBJ2-7,once,TRBV29-1,TRBD1
CASSLQTGGYEQYF,TGTGCCAGCAGTCTGCAAACAGGGGGATACGAGCAGTACTTC,TRBJ2-7,NA,TRBV6-5,TRBD1
CASSPLAGRGADTQYF,TGTGCCAGCTCACCATTAGCGGGCCGAGGTGCAGATACGCAGTATTTT,TRBJ2-3,NA,TRBV18,TRBD2
CATSEIGAEAFF,TGTGCCACCAGTGAAATCGGCGCTGAAGCTTTCTTT,TRBJ1-1,NA,TRBV24-1,NA
CASSLAPLGTGGNEQFF,TGCGCCAGCAGCTTGGCGCCTTTAGGGACAGGGGGCAATGAGCAGTTCTTC,TRBJ2-1,NA,TRBV5-1,TRBD1
CASSGGTPSVQPQHF,TGTGCCAGCAGTGGTGGGACACCCAGCGTCCAGCCCCAGCATTTT,TRBJ1-5,once,TRBV2,NA
CASSLAQPIYGYTF,TGTGCCAGCAGTTTAGCCCAACCAATCTATGGCTACACCTTC,TRBJ1-2,NA,TRBV12-3/TRBV12-4,NA
CASSLEAGKADEQFF,TGTGCCAGCAGCTTAGAAGCGGGGAAGGCGGATGAGCAGTTCTTC,TRBJ2-1,once,TRBV7-2,TRBD2
CASSPLSRMSPGNTIYF,TGTGCCAGCAGCCCACTTAGTCGTATGAGCCCTGGAAACACCATATATTTT,TRBJ1-3,NA,TRBV7-8,NA
CSVEKETGPRYGYTF,TGCAGCGTTGAAAAGGAGACCGGGCCGCGATATGGCTACACCTTC,TRBJ1-2,NA,TRBV29-1,NA
CASSLAPDTPPTDTQYF,TGTGCCAGCAGCTTAGCCCCGGACACCCCTCCCACAGATACGCAGTATTTT,TRBJ2-3,NA,TRBV11-2,NA
CASSPQEVGWKDYEQYF,TGTGCCTCTTCACCACAGGAGGTTGGGTGGAAGGACTACGAGCAGTACTTC,TRBJ2-7,NA,TRBV18,NA
CSVEDRTSGVSSGANVLTF,TGCAGCGTTGAAGACCGGACTAGCGGGGTTAGCTCTGGGGCCAACGTCCTGACTTTC,TRBJ2-6,NA,TRBV29-1,TRBD2
CASSLVLDTQYF,TGTGCCAGCAGTTTAGTGCTGGATACGCAGTATTTT,TRBJ2-3,NA,TRBV12-3/TRBV12-4,NA
CASSTTGTGNEKLFF,TGCGCCAGCAGCACTACAGGGACAGGGAATGAAAAACTGTTTTTT,TRBJ1-4,NA,TRBV5-1,TRBD1
CASTEAILAKNIQYF,TGTGCCAGCACCGAGGCAATTCTAGCCAAAAACATTCAGTACTTC,TRBJ2-4,NA,TRBV2,NA
CSATGTGEGQPQHF,TGCAGTGCTACCGGGACAGGGGAGGGTCAGCCCCAGCATTTT,TRBJ1-5,NA,TRBV20-1,TRBD1
CAWTQGAPQQFF,TGTGCCTGGACCCAGGGGGCGCCTCAGCAGTTCTTC,TRBJ2-1,NA,TRBV30,TRBD1
CASSLGQRAGYTF,TGTGCCAGCAGCTTAGGGCAGCGAGCGGGCTACACCTTC,TRBJ1-2,NA,TRBV7-9,NA
CATSRSLTGVTDTQYF,TGTGCCACCAGCAGATCCCTAACAGGGGTCACAGATACGCAGTATTTT,TRBJ2-3,NA,TRBV15,TRBD1
CASRIAGVSVF,TGTGCCAGCAGAATAGCGGGAGTATCGGTCTTC,TRBJ2-1,NA,TRBV6-1,TRBD2
CASSPRGGDPPETQYF,TGTGCCAGCAGTCCCCGGGGAGGGGACCCTCCAGAGACCCAGTACTTC,TRBJ2-5,once,TRBV27,TRBD2
CALTRRNTEAFF,TGTGCCTTAACTAGACGGAACACTGAAGCTTTCTTT,TRBJ1-1,NA,TRBV30,NA
CASSRPLDRVIWGSLGDNEQFF,TGTGCCAGCAGTCGCCCCTTGGACCGGGTCATATGGGGGAGTCTGGGGGACAATGAGCAGTTCTTC,TRBJ2-1,NA,TRBV6-2/TRBV6-3,NA
CSVESGNSYEQYF,TGCAGCGTTGAAAGCGGGAATTCGTACGAGCAGTACTTC,TRBJ2-7,NA,TRBV29-1,TRBD2